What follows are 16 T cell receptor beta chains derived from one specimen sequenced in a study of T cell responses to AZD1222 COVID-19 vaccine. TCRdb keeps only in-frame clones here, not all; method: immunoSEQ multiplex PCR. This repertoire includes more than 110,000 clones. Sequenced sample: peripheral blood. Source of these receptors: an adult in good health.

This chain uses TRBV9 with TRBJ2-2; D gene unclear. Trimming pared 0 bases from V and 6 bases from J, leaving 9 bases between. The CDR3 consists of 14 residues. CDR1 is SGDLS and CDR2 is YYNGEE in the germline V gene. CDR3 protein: CASSVAADPGELFF. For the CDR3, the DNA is TGTGCCAGCAGCGTAGCGGCGGACCCCGGGGAGCTGTTTTTT.

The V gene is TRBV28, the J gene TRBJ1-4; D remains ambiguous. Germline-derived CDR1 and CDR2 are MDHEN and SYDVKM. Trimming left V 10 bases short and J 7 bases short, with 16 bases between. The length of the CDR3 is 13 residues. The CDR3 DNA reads TGTGCCAACGGGCCCGCCCGGGGTGAAAAACTGTTTTTT. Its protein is CANGPARGEKLFF.

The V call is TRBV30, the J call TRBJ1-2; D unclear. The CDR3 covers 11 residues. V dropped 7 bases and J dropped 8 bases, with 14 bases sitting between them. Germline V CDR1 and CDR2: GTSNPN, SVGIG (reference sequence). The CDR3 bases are TGTGCCTCCCCGAGGGTCATCGGCTACACCTTC. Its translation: CASPRVIGYTF. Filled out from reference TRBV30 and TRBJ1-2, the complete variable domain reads SQTIHQWPATLVQPVGSPLSLECTVEGTSNPNLYWYRQAAGRGLQLLFYSVGIGQISSEVPQNLSASRPQDRQFILSSKKLLLSDSGFYLCASPRVIGYTFGSGTRLTVV.

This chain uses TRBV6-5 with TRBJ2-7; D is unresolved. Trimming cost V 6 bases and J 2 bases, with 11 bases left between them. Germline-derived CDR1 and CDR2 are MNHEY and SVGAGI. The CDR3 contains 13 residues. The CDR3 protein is CASSETGTYEQYF. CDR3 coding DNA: TGTGCCAGCAGCGAGACCGGCACCTACGAGCAGTACTTC.

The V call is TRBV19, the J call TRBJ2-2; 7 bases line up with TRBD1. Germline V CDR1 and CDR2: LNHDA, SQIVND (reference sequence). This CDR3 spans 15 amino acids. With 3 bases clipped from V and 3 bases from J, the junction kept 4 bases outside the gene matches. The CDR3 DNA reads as TGTGCCAGTAGTATTAAGGGGGCGGACACCGGGGAGCTGTTTTTT. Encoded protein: CASSIKGADTGELFF.

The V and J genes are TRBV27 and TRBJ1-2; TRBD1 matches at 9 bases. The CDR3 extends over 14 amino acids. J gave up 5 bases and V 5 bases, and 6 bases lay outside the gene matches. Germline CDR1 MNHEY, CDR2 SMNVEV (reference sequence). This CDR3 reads CASSPGQGFYGYTF. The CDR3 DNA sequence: TGTGCCAGCAGTCCGGGACAGGGCTTTTATGGCTACACCTTC.

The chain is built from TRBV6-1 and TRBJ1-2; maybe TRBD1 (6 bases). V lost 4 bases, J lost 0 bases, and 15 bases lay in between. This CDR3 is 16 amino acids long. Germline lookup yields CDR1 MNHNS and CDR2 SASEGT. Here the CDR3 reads CASSVIRGKANYGYTF. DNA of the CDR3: TGTGCCAGCAGTGTTATTAGGGGGAAAGCTAACTATGGCTACACCTTC.

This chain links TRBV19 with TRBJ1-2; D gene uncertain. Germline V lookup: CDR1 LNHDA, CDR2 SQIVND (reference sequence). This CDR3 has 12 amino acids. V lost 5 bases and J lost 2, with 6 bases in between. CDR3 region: CASSDRNYGYTF. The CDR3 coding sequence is TGTGCCAGTAGTGACCGAAACTATGGCTACACCTTC.

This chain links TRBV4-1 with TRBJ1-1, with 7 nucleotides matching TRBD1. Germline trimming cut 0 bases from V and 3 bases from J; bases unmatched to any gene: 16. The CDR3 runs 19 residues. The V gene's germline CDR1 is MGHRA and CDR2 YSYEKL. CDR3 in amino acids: CASSQDYLRGRGVYTEAFF. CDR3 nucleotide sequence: TGCGCCAGCAGCCAAGATTACTTGAGGGGGCGCGGGGTTTACACTGAAGCTTTCTTT.

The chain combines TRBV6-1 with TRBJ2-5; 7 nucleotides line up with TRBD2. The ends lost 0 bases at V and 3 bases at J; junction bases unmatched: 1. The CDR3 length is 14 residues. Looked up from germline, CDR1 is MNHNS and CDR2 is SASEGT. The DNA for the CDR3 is TGTGCCAGCAGTGAAGCGGGGGGGGAAGAGACCCAGTACTTC. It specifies CASSEAGGEETQYF.

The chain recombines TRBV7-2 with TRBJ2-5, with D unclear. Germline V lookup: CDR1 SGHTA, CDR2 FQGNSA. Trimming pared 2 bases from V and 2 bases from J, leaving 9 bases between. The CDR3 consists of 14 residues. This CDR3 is CASSLWTSQETQYF. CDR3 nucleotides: TGTGCCAGCAGCTTATGGACCTCACAAGAGACCCAGTACTTC.

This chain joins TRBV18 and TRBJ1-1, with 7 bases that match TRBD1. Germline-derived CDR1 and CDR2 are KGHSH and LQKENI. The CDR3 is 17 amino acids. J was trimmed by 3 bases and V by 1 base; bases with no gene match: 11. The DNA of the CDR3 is TGTGCCAGCTCACCACGAAGGCAGGGGGACGGGGACACTGAAGCTTTCTTT. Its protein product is CASSPRRQGDGDTEAFF.

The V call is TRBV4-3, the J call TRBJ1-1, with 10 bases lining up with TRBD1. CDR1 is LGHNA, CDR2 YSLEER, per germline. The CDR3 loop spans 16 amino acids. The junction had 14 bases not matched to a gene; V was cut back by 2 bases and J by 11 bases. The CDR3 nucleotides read TGCGCCAGCAGCCAAACCGTACTGACAGGGGGCTTAGGGGCTTTCTTT. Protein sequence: CASSQTVLTGGLGAFF.

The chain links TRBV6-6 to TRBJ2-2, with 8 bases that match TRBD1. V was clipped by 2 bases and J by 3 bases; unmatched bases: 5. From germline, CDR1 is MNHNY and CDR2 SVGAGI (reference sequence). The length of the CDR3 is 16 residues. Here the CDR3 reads CASSYPHRGDTGELFF. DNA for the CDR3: TGTGCCAGCAGTTACCCCCACAGGGGGGACACCGGGGAGCTGTTTTTT.

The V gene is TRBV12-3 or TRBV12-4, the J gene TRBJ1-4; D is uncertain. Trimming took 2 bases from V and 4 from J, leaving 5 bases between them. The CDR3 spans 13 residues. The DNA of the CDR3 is TGTGCCAGCAGTTTAAGCAGTAATGAAAAACTGTTTTTT. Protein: CASSLSSNEKLFF.

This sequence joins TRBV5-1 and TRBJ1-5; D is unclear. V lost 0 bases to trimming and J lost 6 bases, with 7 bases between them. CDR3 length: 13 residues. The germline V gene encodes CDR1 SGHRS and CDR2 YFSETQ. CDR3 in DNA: TGCGCCAGCAGCTTGGGGGCAAGTCAGCCCCAGCATTTT. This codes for CASSLGASQPQHF. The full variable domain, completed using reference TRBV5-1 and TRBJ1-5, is KAGVTQTPRYLIKTRGQQVTLSCSPISGHRSVSWYQQTPGQGLQFLFEYFSETQRNKGNFPGRFSGRQFSNSRSEMNVSTLELGDSALYLCASSLGASQPQHFGDGTRLSIL.